This passage covers 16 T cell receptor beta chains from one sample sequenced in a study of cytomegalovirus exposure and HLA in healthy donors (dated by TCRdb to about 2017). The library was generated by the immunoSEQ multiplex PCR assay. TCRdb limited this immuneACCESS table to in-frame rearrangements with V and J called. A share of clones is missing; checked studies link under half to unresolved V genes, and the rest is unexplained. Here the sample has 71,000 or so clones; approximately 94% occur a single time. Approximately 1.3% of the sample is held by the ten biggest clonotypes. The specimen was PBMCs. These receptors all come from a man younger than 35 in good health and CMV-seropositive.

The chain joins TRBV6-5 to TRBJ1-5; D is possibly TRBD1 (5 bases). This CDR3 is built from 14 residues. Trimming left V 6 bases short and J 3 bases short, with 12 bases between. Germline loops: CDR1 MNHEY, CDR2 SVGAGI. The CDR3 reads CASRGEGANQPQHF. The CDR3 coding sequence is TGTGCCAGCAGGGGTGAAGGGGCCAATCAGCCCCAGCATTTT.

The J gene is TRBJ2-7, the V gene TRBV28, with TRBD2 identical over 7 bases. Trimming at V came to 2 bases and at J to 2 bases, leaving 0 bases not matched to a gene. The germline gives CDR1 MDHEN, CDR2 SYDVKM. There are 13 residues in the CDR3. CDR3 residues: CASSLGTTYEQYF. DNA of the CDR3: TGTGCCAGCAGTTTAGGGACTACCTACGAGCAGTACTTC.

The rearrangement joins TRBV27 to TRBJ1-1; tentatively, D is TRBD1 (6 bases). Deletions cut 5 bases from V and 4 bases from J, with 17 bases between. The length of the CDR3 is 15 residues. Per germline, CDR1 MNHEY and CDR2 SMNVEV (reference sequence). DNA for the CDR3: TGTGCCAGCAGTAGGGGGGGCAGGTCTACCACTGAAGCTTTCTTT. This codes for CASSRGGRSTTEAFF.

This chain connects TRBV19 to TRBJ1-5, with a weak D call TRBD1 (6 bases). Trimming removed 8 bases from V and 3 bases from J, with 11 bases in between. This CDR3 region has 13 residues. The germline V gene encodes CDR1 LNHDA and CDR2 SQIVND (reference sequence). CDR3 sequence (DNA): TGTGCCAGTTCAGGGGTTCTCAATCAGCCCCAGCATTTT. Translating gives CASSGVLNQPQHF.

This clone was recorded only once. The chain couples TRBV5-1 to TRBJ2-1; 8 nucleotides align to TRBD1. The CDR3 contains 14 residues. Germline lookup yields CDR1 SGHRS and CDR2 YFSETQ. V shed 2 bases, J shed 5 bases, and the junction held 3 bases outside the gene matches. CDR3 protein: CASSFGTGNNEQFF. The CDR3 DNA reads TGCGCCAGCAGCTTTGGGACAGGTAACAATGAGCAGTTCTTC.

The chain carries TRBV6-4 and TRBJ2-3, with TRBD2 matching over 13 bases. This CDR3 has 15 amino acids. V was clipped by 4 bases and J by 3 bases; unmatched bases: 1. The V gene's germline CDR1 is MRHNA and CDR2 SNTAGT. The CDR3 coding sequence is TGTGCCAGCAGTGTACTAGCGGGAGGGACAGATACGCAGTATTTT. It specifies CASSVLAGGTDTQYF.

The chain uses TRBV20-1 and TRBJ1-1, with 9 bases that match TRBD1. Germline lookup yields CDR1 DFQATT and CDR2 SNEGSKA (reference sequence). The CDR3 spans 10 residues. The CDR3 DNA sequence: TGCGGGACAGGGCAAACTGAAGCTTTCTTT. This translates into CGTGQTEAFF.

The genes are TRBV19 and TRBJ2-7, with TRBD1 as a possible D gene (5 bases). The V gene lost 5 bases and the J gene lost 3 bases, with 14 bases spanning the gap. There are 14 residues in the CDR3. Per the germline V gene, CDR1 is LNHDA and CDR2 is SQIVND (reference sequence). The CDR3 bases are TGTGCCAGTAGTCCTGGCGACAGACACTACGAGCAGTACTTC. Amino acid sequence: CASSPGDRHYEQYF.

This clone has just one count. The genes are TRBV4-1 and TRBJ1-3, with D possibly being TRBD1 (6 bases). V was pared by 1 base and J by 1 base, with 8 bases between. The CDR3 spans 15 residues. Germline values: CDR1 MGHRA, CDR2 YSYEKL. The CDR3 sequence is CASSQVDRSGNTIYF. CDR3 sequence (DNA): TGCGCCAGCAGCCAAGTGGACAGATCTGGAAACACCATATATTTT.

This clone has just one count. The J gene is TRBJ2-1, the V gene TRBV10-2; D might be TRBD2 (5 bases). The length of the CDR3 is 17 residues. V lost 4 bases and J lost 0, with 16 bases in between. Germline V CDR1 and CDR2: WSHSY, SAAADI. The CDR3 loop is CASSGTGLGISYNEQFF. In nucleotides, the CDR3 is TGCGCCAGCAGTGGAACCGGACTGGGGATCTCCTACAATGAGCAGTTCTTC.

CDR3 DNA sequence: TGTGCCAGCAGCCCCCAGGGACAGGGGCATAATTCACCCCTCCACTTT. It specifies CASSPQGQGHNSPLHF. This rearrangement joins TRBV7-3 to TRBJ1-6; 10 nucleotides agree with TRBD1. The CDR3 is 16 amino acids. The V segment lost 5 bases and the J segment 5 bases; nucleotides outside the gene matches: 6. The germline V gene has CDR1 SGHTA and CDR2 FQGTGA.

This clone is a singleton in its sample. The V gene is TRBV11-2, the J gene TRBJ2-7, with 8 bases matching TRBD1. This CDR3 comprises 14 residues. The germline gives CDR1 SGHAT, CDR2 FQNNGV. V lost 8 bases and J lost 5; bases outside the gene matches: 11. The CDR3 DNA sequence: TGTGCCAGCGGCTGGACAGGGTATTCCAACGAGCAGTACTTC. It translates to CASGWTGYSNEQYF. Full variable domain (outside the CDR3, taken from reference TRBV11-2 and TRBJ2-7): EAGVAQSPRYKIIEKRQSVAFWCNPISGHATLYWYQQILGQGPKLLIQFQNNGVVDDSQLPKDRFSAERLKGVDSTLKIQPAKLEDSAVYLCASGWTGYSNEQYFGPGTRLTVT.

The chain has TRBV11-2 and TRBJ2-1; D may be TRBD1 (5 bases). The germline V and J ends were trimmed by 1 base and 9 bases, with 16 bases remaining between them. This CDR3 comprises 15 residues. CDR1 is SGHAT, CDR2 FQNNGV, per germline. CDR3 sequence (DNA): TGTGCCAGCAGCTTAGGGGGCAACCGGCCGGGTGAGCAGTTCTTC. The encoded protein is CASSLGGNRPGEQFF.

The V and J genes are TRBV7-2 and TRBJ2-3; TRBD2 agrees at 9 bases. Germline-derived CDR1 and CDR2 are SGHTA and FQGNSA. The CDR3 covers 16 residues. The V segment lost 1 base and the J segment 4 bases; nucleotides outside the gene matches: 6. This CDR3 reads CASSLDPLAGSDTQYF. CDR3 DNA sequence: TGTGCCAGCAGCTTAGACCCTCTAGCGGGGTCAGATACGCAGTATTTT.

CDR3 bases: TGCAGCGTTGAGGGAACCGGGACAGGACCTACCTACGAGCAGTACTTC. Translated: CSVEGTGTGPTYEQYF. V gene TRBV29-1 combines with J gene TRBJ2-7, with 8 bases matching TRBD1. Trimming removed 3 bases from V and 2 bases from J; junction bases left unmatched: 12. The length of the CDR3 is 16 residues. The germline V gene has CDR1 SQVTM and CDR2 ANQGSEA.

The rearrangement uses TRBV28 and TRBJ2-1; 10 bases map to TRBD2. The CDR3 is 14 amino acids. From germline, CDR1 is MDHEN and CDR2 SYDVKM. Germline trimming cut 7 bases from V and 4 bases from J; bases unmatched to any gene: 4. Written as DNA, the CDR3 is TGTGCCAGCACCCTAGCGGGAGATTACAATGAGCAGTTCTTC. This encodes CASTLAGDYNEQFF. The entire variable domain, with the rest obtained from reference TRBV28 and TRBJ2-1, is as follows: DVKVTQSSRYLVKRTGEKVFLECVQDMDHENMFWYRQDPGLGLRLIYFSYDVKMKEKGDIPEGYSVSREKKERFSLILESASTNQTSMYLCASTLAGDYNEQFFGPGTRLTVL.